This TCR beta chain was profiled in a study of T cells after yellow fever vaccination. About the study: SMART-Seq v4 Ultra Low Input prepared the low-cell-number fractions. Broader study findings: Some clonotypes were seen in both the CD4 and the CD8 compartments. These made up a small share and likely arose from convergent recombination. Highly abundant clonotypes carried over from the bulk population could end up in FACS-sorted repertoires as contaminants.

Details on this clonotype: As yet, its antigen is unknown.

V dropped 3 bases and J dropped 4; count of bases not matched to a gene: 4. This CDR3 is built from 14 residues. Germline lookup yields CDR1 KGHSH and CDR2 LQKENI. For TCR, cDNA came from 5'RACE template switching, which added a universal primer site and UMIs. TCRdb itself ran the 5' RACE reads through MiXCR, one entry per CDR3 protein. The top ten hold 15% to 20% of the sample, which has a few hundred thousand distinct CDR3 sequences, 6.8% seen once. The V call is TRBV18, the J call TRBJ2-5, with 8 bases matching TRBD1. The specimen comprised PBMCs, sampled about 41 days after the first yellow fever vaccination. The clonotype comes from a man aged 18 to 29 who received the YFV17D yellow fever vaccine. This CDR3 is CASSPTGVRETQYF. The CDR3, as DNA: TGTGCCAGCTCACCGACAGGGGTTCGAGAGACCCAGTACTTC.